The 31 T cell receptor beta chains below come from one sample, sequenced in a study of cytomegalovirus exposure and HLA in healthy donors. The assay was immunoSEQ multiplex PCR, and TCRdb's table has in-frame clones only and misses some. The sample consists of 300,000 to 400,000 clones, roughly 85% of them appearing once. Sequencing input: PBMCs. These receptors originate from a woman in her late teens or twenties in good health and CMV-seronegative.

The rearrangement links TRBV6-6 to TRBJ2-7; 11 bases fit TRBD2. Trimming took 6 bases from V and 3 from J; bases not matched to a gene: 4. Germline values: CDR1 MNHNY, CDR2 SVGAGI (reference sequence). This CDR3 comprises 14 residues. For the CDR3, the DNA is TGTGCCAGCAGCCTACTAGCGGGAGACTACGAGCAGTACTTC. It codes for CASSLLAGDYEQYF.

The chain employs TRBV27 and TRBJ2-1, with 9 positions matching TRBD1. The germline V gene has CDR1 MNHEY and CDR2 SMNVEV (reference sequence). The J segment lost 7 bases and the V segment lost 2 bases, leaving 6 bases of the junction unmatched. The CDR3 has 15 residues. CDR3 protein: CASSLRDRVVNEQFF. The CDR3 DNA is TGTGCCAGCAGTTTACGGGACAGGGTGGTTAATGAGCAGTTCTTC.

This clone was seen at least ten times. The chain recombines TRBV7-2 with TRBJ2-3, with a tentative D call TRBD2 (5 bases). CDR1 and CDR2 (germline): SGHTA, FQGNSA. V was pared by 1 base and J by 4 bases, with 6 bases between. This CDR3 contains 13 residues. The CDR3 DNA follows: TGTGCCAGCAGCTTAGTTAGCGCAGATACGCAGTATTTT. This sequence encodes CASSLVSADTQYF.

In the case of this clone: Within the sample, other DNA sequences also encode this same CDR3. The chain couples TRBV30 to TRBJ1-1; weak D call: TRBD1 (5 bases). Per the germline V gene, CDR1 is GTSNPN and CDR2 is SVGIG (reference sequence). CDR3 length: 13 residues. Trimming took 3 bases from V and 1 from J, leaving 9 bases between them. The CDR3 DNA sequence: TGTGCCTGGAGCCGGCAGGGGAACACTGAAGCTTTCTTT. Translation: CAWSRQGNTEAFF.

This CDR3 is CASSPLREGAAGNTIYF. CDR3 nucleotides: TGTGCCAGCAGTCCCCTCCGGGAGGGGGCAGCTGGAAACACCATATATTTT. The V call is TRBV27, the J call TRBJ1-3; 7 bases line up with TRBD1. The CDR3 has 17 residues. With V trimmed by 5 bases and J by 2 bases, 12 bases remained unmatched. Germline assignment: CDR1 MNHEY and CDR2 SMNVEV (reference sequence).

The rearrangement joins TRBV27 to TRBJ2-1, with D possibly matching TRBD2 (6 bases). The V gene's germline CDR1 is MNHEY and CDR2 SMNVEV (reference sequence). V was clipped by 5 bases and J by 7 bases, with 18 bases between them. The CDR3 loop spans 15 amino acids. CDR3 DNA sequence: TGTGCCAGCAGTATAGGGGTGGGCGGGACGAATGAGCAGTTCTTC. Translation: CASSIGVGGTNEQFF.

The gene calls are TRBV7-9 and TRBJ2-7, with 9 bases identical to TRBD1. Trimming took 5 bases from V and 3 from J; bases not matched to a gene: 8. This CDR3 is built from 15 residues. CDR1 and CDR2 from the germline V gene are SEHNR and FQNEAQ (reference sequence). The CDR3 here is CASSLPGQGDYEQYF. Written as DNA, the CDR3 is TGTGCCAGCAGCCTTCCGGGACAGGGAGACTACGAGCAGTACTTC.

On this clone itself: Other DNA sequences from this sample encode an identical CDR3 as well. The rearrangement joins TRBV15 to TRBJ1-5, with unresolved D. This CDR3 spans 12 amino acids. Trimming left V 3 bases short and J 4 bases short, with 4 bases between. Germline V CDR1 and CDR2: LNHNV, YYDKDF (reference sequence). CDR3 region: CATSSLNQPQHF. Written as DNA, the CDR3 is TGTGCCACCAGCAGCTTGAATCAGCCCCAGCATTTT.

A single count supports this clone. V and J are TRBV5-1 and TRBJ2-5; 7 bases are shared with TRBD1. Trimming removed 3 bases from V and 4 bases from J; junction bases left unmatched: 6. The germline gives CDR1 SGHRS, CDR2 YFSETQ. The CDR3 has 14 amino acids. The DNA of the CDR3 is TGCGCCAGCAGCTGGAGACAGGGCGGAGAGACCCAGTACTTC. This codes for CASSWRQGGETQYF.

This chain links TRBV2 with TRBJ1-2; D is uncertain. Germline values: CDR1 SNHLY, CDR2 FYNNEI. The CDR3 length is 13 residues. Trimming removed 7 bases from V and 5 bases from J, with 14 bases in between. In nucleotides, the CDR3 is TGTGCCAGCACCAAGCACTTTATTTATGGCTACACCTTC. Translating it yields CASTKHFIYGYTF.

J is TRBJ2-1 and V is TRBV7-8; 11 positions match TRBD2. Germline values: CDR1 SGHVS, CDR2 FQNEAQ. The J segment lost 6 bases and the V segment lost 7 bases, leaving 17 bases of the junction unmatched. The CDR3 extends over 18 amino acids. The chain's CDR3 is CASTPAASGGRISNEQFF. In DNA, the CDR3 is TGTGCCAGCACCCCAGCGGCTAGCGGGGGGCGGATCTCCAATGAGCAGTTCTTC.

The chain employs TRBV2 and TRBJ2-5, with D tentatively TRBD2 (5 bases). V lost 7 bases, J lost 10 bases, and 13 bases lay in between. The CDR3 spans 11 residues. Germline CDR1 and CDR2: SNHLY and FYNNEI. The CDR3 reads CASTPRRGQYF. CDR3 sequence (DNA): TGTGCCAGCACTCCTCGACGGGGCCAGTACTTC.

The count of this clone is one. The rearrangement links TRBV5-1 to TRBJ2-3; TRBD1 matches at 10 bases. The CDR3 runs to 15 residues. J lost 4 bases, V lost 4 bases, and 6 bases had no gene match. CDR1 is SGHRS, CDR2 YFSETQ, per germline. The CDR3 coding sequence is TGCGCCAGCAGCCCGGCGGGACAGGGGTCAGATACGCAGTATTTT. It encodes CASSPAGQGSDTQYF.

The gene calls are TRBV19 and TRBJ1-1; a possible D gene is TRBD1 (5 bases). Trimming shortened V by 1 base and J by 2 bases, and 11 bases separated the two germline ends. Germline V CDR1 and CDR2: LNHDA, SQIVND (reference sequence). The CDR3 runs to 15 residues. Here the CDR3 reads CASSIGFQGNTEAFF. DNA for the CDR3: TGTGCCAGTAGTATAGGGTTCCAGGGAAACACTGAAGCTTTCTTT.

The V call is TRBV9, the J call TRBJ1-1; 9 positions agree with TRBD1. The length of the CDR3 is 16 residues. Trimming at V came to 3 bases and at J to 5 bases, leaving 11 bases not matched to a gene. Germline V gene lookup returns CDR1 SGDLS and CDR2 YYNGEE. As DNA, the CDR3 is TGTGCCAGCAGCGCGCTCACAGGGGGCGCAGGGACTGAAGCTTTCTTT. Its translation is CASSALTGGAGTEAFF.

The rearrangement joins TRBV5-1 to TRBJ2-1, with TRBD2 matching over 11 bases. The CDR3 is 14 amino acids. Germline-derived CDR1 and CDR2 are SGHRS and YFSETQ. J was trimmed by 4 bases and V by 5 bases; bases with no gene match: 2. In DNA form, the CDR3 reads TGCGCCAGCAGGGGACTAGCGGCTTACAATGAGCAGTTCTTC. It encodes CASRGLAAYNEQFF.

This clone was seen a few times. V gene TRBV6-5 combines with J gene TRBJ2-4, with TRBD1 matching 7 bases. Germline trimming cut 2 bases from V and 7 bases from J; bases unmatched to any gene: 8. The CDR3 covers 15 residues. Germline assignment: CDR1 MNHEY and CDR2 SVGAGI. DNA of the CDR3: TGTGCCAGCAGTTACGGAGCAGGGGGTGGGAACATTCAGTACTTC. Protein sequence: CASSYGAGGGNIQYF.

The V gene is TRBV6-5, the J gene TRBJ2-2; TRBD1 matches 7 bases. Germline loops: CDR1 MNHEY, CDR2 SVGAGI. The CDR3 extends over 15 amino acids. V gave up 4 bases and J gave up 4 bases; unmatched junction bases: 6. CDR3 region: CASSSGTAVTGELFF. The CDR3 nucleotides read TGTGCCAGCAGTTCCGGGACAGCCGTCACCGGGGAGCTGTTTTTT.

The J gene is TRBJ2-2, the V gene TRBV5-1; D is unclear. V was trimmed by 6 bases and J by 0 bases, leaving 12 bases between them. Looked up from germline, CDR1 is SGHRS and CDR2 is YFSETQ. The CDR3 runs to 15 residues. CDR3 in amino acids: CASTLGVANTGELFF. The CDR3 nucleotides read TGCGCCAGCACTCTAGGCGTCGCGAACACCGGGGAGCTGTTTTTT.

The genes are TRBV29-1 and TRBJ1-2; 10 nucleotides line up with TRBD1. With V trimmed by 5 bases and J by 6 bases, 6 bases remained unmatched. The V gene's germline CDR1 is SQVTM and CDR2 ANQGSEA. The CDR3 is 13 amino acids. The CDR3 coding sequence is TGCAGCGTTTTGACAGGGGGCGTTGATGGCTACACCTTC. Its protein product is CSVLTGGVDGYTF.

The V gene is TRBV2, the J gene TRBJ2-1; 13 nucleotides line up with TRBD2. V trimming: 6 bases; J trimming: 4 bases; junction bases outside the gene matches: 9. The CDR3 length is 17 residues. The germline V gene has CDR1 SNHLY and CDR2 FYNNEI. CDR3 protein: CASSATGTSGKYNEQFF. The CDR3 DNA follows: TGTGCCAGCAGCGCTACCGGGACTAGCGGGAAGTACAATGAGCAGTTCTTC.

The rearrangement joins TRBV7-3 to TRBJ2-5; TRBD1 is a possible D gene (5 bases). CDR3 size: 16 residues. Germline V gene sequence: CDR1 SGHTA, CDR2 FQGTGA. The V end was cut by 1 base, the J end by 1 base, with 13 bases between. The CDR3: CASSLRGPGIQETQYF. The CDR3 DNA sequence: TGTGCCAGCAGCTTAAGGGGTCCAGGGATCCAAGAGACCCAGTACTTC.

The rearrangement links TRBV10-3 to TRBJ1-2; possible D gene TRBD1, 6 bases. The CDR3 is 13 amino acids. Germline CDR1 is ENHRY and CDR2 is SYGVKD. Trimming took off 5 bases at V and 6 bases at J, with 13 bases between the two ends. As DNA, the CDR3 is TGTGCCATCAGTCAGACAGGAGAGGATGGCTACACCTTC. Translated: CAISQTGEDGYTF.

This chain joins TRBV11-2 and TRBJ2-5, with 8 bases aligning to TRBD2. The CDR3 loop spans 15 amino acids. With V trimmed by 5 bases and J by 5 bases, 10 bases remained unmatched. Looked up from germline, CDR1 is SGHAT and CDR2 is FQNNGV. The CDR3 region is CASSRQGGGRETQYF. CDR3 nucleotide sequence: TGTGCCAGCAGCCGGCAAGGCGGGGGGCGGGAGACCCAGTACTTC.

The CDR3 sequence is CASSPARTGLNTEAFF. In DNA form, the CDR3 reads TGTGCCAGCTCACCCGCCCGGACAGGGTTGAACACTGAAGCTTTCTTT. V is TRBV18 and J is TRBJ1-1, with TRBD1 identical over 8 bases. The CDR3 is made up of 16 amino acids. J gave up 0 bases and V 3 bases, and 6 bases lay outside the gene matches. Germline CDR1 is KGHSH and CDR2 is LQKENI.

The chain has TRBV25-1 and TRBJ2-2; weak D call: TRBD1 (5 bases). The CDR3 runs to 14 residues. Looked up from germline, CDR1 is MGHDK and CDR2 is SYGVNS. V was clipped by 5 bases and J by 7 bases, with 14 bases between them. This CDR3 reads CASSSRQQGGELFF. The CDR3 region has the DNA TGTGCCAGCAGTTCCAGACAGCAAGGCGGGGAGCTGTTTTTT.

This chain joins TRBV27 and TRBJ1-1, with D hard to call. Trimming cost V 2 bases and J 5 bases, with 9 bases left between them. Germline CDR1 MNHEY, CDR2 SMNVEV (reference sequence). This CDR3 is built from 13 residues. The CDR3 loop reads CASSLDLATEAFF. The CDR3 DNA reads TGTGCCAGCAGTTTAGACTTGGCAACTGAAGCTTTCTTT.

With regard to this clone: The same CDR3 is also encoded by other DNA sequences in this sample. V and J are TRBV5-1 and TRBJ2-7, with unresolved D. Germline V lookup: CDR1 SGHRS, CDR2 YFSETQ. This CDR3 region has 11 residues. Deletions cut 3 bases from V and 1 base from J, with 2 bases between. The CDR3 bases are TGCGCCAGCAGCTCATCCTACGAGCAGTACTTC. Translation gives CASSSSYEQYF.

This clone showed up just once. J is TRBJ2-3 and V is TRBV5-8; 11 bases line up with TRBD2. CDR1 and CDR2 (germline): SGHTS, YDEGEE. The CDR3 consists of 17 residues. V trimming: 3 bases; J trimming: 3 bases; junction bases outside the gene matches: 9. The CDR3 is CASSWAWTSGSTDTQYF. CDR3 DNA sequence: TGTGCCAGCAGCTGGGCATGGACTAGCGGGTCAACAGATACGCAGTATTTT.

This clone occurred once. Distinct nucleotide sequences in the sample also encode this CDR3. The chain links TRBV27 to TRBJ2-1; tentative D call: TRBD2 (5 bases). Germline CDR1 MNHEY, CDR2 SMNVEV (reference sequence). The CDR3 is made up of 12 amino acids. The V gene lost 6 bases and the J gene lost 7 bases, with 10 bases spanning the gap. The CDR3 here is CASSLLGNEQFF. CDR3 sequence (DNA): TGTGCCAGCAGCCTACTAGGGAATGAGCAGTTCTTC.

V usage is TRBV18 and J usage is TRBJ1-1; D is unresolved. The V end was cut by 3 bases, the J end by 1 base, with 12 bases between. Germline V gives CDR1 KGHSH, CDR2 LQKENI. This CDR3 has 15 residues. The CDR3 DNA sequence: TGTGCCAGCTCACCGGGCTCCGGGAGGAACACTGAAGCTTTCTTT. Translating it yields CASSPGSGRNTEAFF.